These T cell receptor beta chains were read from a single sample in a study of CD8+CD57+ T cells in acquired aplastic anemia. Each CDR3 protein gets one entry after TCRdb re-called the reads with MiXCR. This table holds under 75,000 distinct CDR3 sequences, 45% to 60% found once. The sequenced material came from sorted CD4+, CD8+, or CD8+CD57+ T cells (not recorded which) from PBMCs. All receptors derive from a human donor in good health, serving as a control. Each CDR3 is given with its conserved first and last residue. D genes are given only for firm matches. Size is omitted from some rows. Given values are once, few, many or a class for expanded clones.

j_call clone_size v_call d_call cdr3_nt cdr3_aa
TRBJ1-6 . TRBV7-6 . TGTGCCAGCAGCTCGCATCCGGGAAGAAGATCACCCCTCCACTTT CASSSHPGRRSPLHF
TRBJ2-1 . TRBV5-1 . TGCGCCAGCAGCTTAGTCACCGACAATGAGCAGTTCTTC CASSLVTDNEQFF
TRBJ1-4 . TRBV20-1 TRBD1 TGCAGTGCTTCTCAGGGGGCGGGGGAAAAACTGTTTTTT CSASQGAGEKLFF
TRBJ2-3 . TRBV2 . TGTGCCACCAGTGGTGCAGATACGCAGTATTTT CATSGADTQYF
TRBJ1-3 . TRBV7-2 . TGTGCCAGCAGCTCGACCATGAACTCTGGAAACACCATATATTTT CASSSTMNSGNTIYF
TRBJ2-3 many TRBV6-1 . TGTGCCAGCAGCCCACTGTCTCCGGCAGATACGCAGTATTTT CASSPLSPADTQYF
TRBJ2-7 . TRBV15 . TGTGCCACCAGCCTAGCCCGGGTGAGAGAGCAGTACTTC CATSLARVREQYF
TRBJ2-3 many TRBV4-1 . TGCGCCAGCAGCCAAGAAGTCCGGAGCACAGATACGCAGTATTTT CASSQEVRSTDTQYF
TRBJ2-3 . TRBV18 TRBD1 TGTGCCAGCTCACCCCCCTGGACAGGGCTGACAGATACGCAGTATTTT CASSPPWTGLTDTQYF
TRBJ2-1 many TRBV19 . TGTGCCAGTAGTATACTCGGAGGGGAGGATCAGTTCTTC CASSILGGEDQFF
TRBJ1-2 few TRBV25-1 . TGTGCCAGCAAACCTGACAGCTCGCTCGATGGCTACACCTTC CASKPDSSLDGYTF
TRBJ2-3 . TRBV5-1 . TGCGCCAGCAGCCCGGAGGGCACAGATACGCAGTATTTT CASSPEGTDTQYF
TRBJ2-2 many TRBV11-2 . TGTGCCAGCAGCTTATGGGCGGAAACCGGGGAGCTGTTTTTT CASSLWAETGELFF
TRBJ2-3 few TRBV15 . TGTGCCACCAGCAGAGTTGGACAGCGCACAGATACGCAGTATTTT CATSRVGQRTDTQYF
TRBJ2-1 . TRBV27 . TGTGCCAGCAGCCGCCTACCCACGGCCTACAATGAGCAGTTCTTC CASSRLPTAYNEQFF
TRBJ2-1 . TRBV7-9 . TGTGCCAGCAGCTTAGCCAGGGGCGATGAGCAGTTCTTC CASSLARGDEQFF
TRBJ1-2 . TRBV29-1 TRBD1 TGCAGCGTTAGAACGGGACAGGGGAACTACTATGGCTACACCTTC CSVRTGQGNYYGYTF
TRBJ1-1 many TRBV3-1 . TGTGCCAGCAGCCCTTCGGGTCTTGAAGCTTTCTTT CASSPSGLEAFF
TRBJ1-6 . TRBV10-3 . TGTGCCATCAAACTCCTCCACTTT CAIKLLHF
TRBJ2-3 . TRBV10-2 TRBD2 TGCGCCAGCGGAGAAACCGGGAGGGGGGGAGATACGCAGTATTTT CASGETGRGGDTQYF
TRBJ2-1 few TRBV15 . TGTGCCACCAGCAGAGGAGGCTGGTCCTACAATGAGCAGTTCTTC CATSRGGWSYNEQFF
TRBJ2-7 . TRBV25-1 . TGTGCCAGCAGTGAATCGGGGCTAGCCCATAACTACGAGCAGTACTTC CASSESGLAHNYEQYF
TRBJ2-7 many TRBV27 TRBD1 TGTGCCAGCAGTTTGACAGGGTTGTACGAGCAGTACTTC CASSLTGLYEQYF
TRBJ2-1 . TRBV10-3 TRBD2 TGTGCCATCAGTGAGACCTTGACTAGCGGGAGTAAGGATGAGCAGTTCTTC CAISETLTSGSKDEQFF
TRBJ1-5 many TRBV9 . TGTGCCAGCAGCGTAGACGGTAGCAATCAGCCCCAGCATTTT CASSVDGSNQPQHF
TRBJ2-1 . TRBV7-9 . TGTGCCAGCAGCTTAGATCGGATGCAGTTCTTC CASSLDRMQFF
TRBJ1-1 . TRBV2 TRBD1 TGTGCCAGAGGACAGGGAAACACTGAAGCTTTCTTT CARGQGNTEAFF
TRBJ2-7 many TRBV6-1 TRBD1 TGTGCCAGCAGTGAAGCCGGGACAGGGGGGCACGAGCAGTACTTC CASSEAGTGGHEQYF
TRBJ2-3 many TRBV7-3 TRBD2 TGTGCCAGCAGCGTCGGGGGGTTGGATACGCAGTATTTT CASSVGGLDTQYF
TRBJ2-7 . TRBV10-3 . TGTGCCATCAGTGAGTTGGGGACAATCTACGAGCAGTACTTC CAISELGTIYEQYF
TRBJ1-2 . TRBV19 . TGTGCCAGTAGTATAGGGGGGGATTTTGGCTACACCTTC CASSIGGDFGYTF
TRBJ2-7 . TRBV15 . TGTGCCACCAGCGCTTGGGCAGGGCGGGAGCAGTACTTC CATSAWAGREQYF
TRBJ2-1 few TRBV7-3 . TGTGCCAGCAGCTCGGACTTCTACAATGAGCAGTTCTTC CASSSDFYNEQFF
TRBJ1-2 once TRBV19 . TGTGCCAGTAGTATCCAAGGCTATGGCTACACCTTC CASSIQGYGYTF
TRBJ1-2 . TRBV30 . TGTGCCAGCAGCAATCCGCGCGGTGGCTACACCTTC CASSNPRGGYTF
TRBJ1-2 . TRBV2 . TGTGCCAGCAGTGAAGGGGCAGTCTATGGCTACACCTTC CASSEGAVYGYTF
TRBJ1-1 many TRBV3-1 . TGTGCCAGCTCCGGACACTCGAACACTGAAGCTTTCTTT CASSGHSNTEAFF
TRBJ2-1 . TRBV7-9 . TGTGCCAGCAGCGGGAGCGGTAACAATGAGCAGTTCTTC CASSGSGNNEQFF
TRBJ1-2 many TRBV11-2 TRBD1 TGTGCCAGCAGCCACAAAACGACAGGGGGAAGCTATGGCTACACCTTC CASSHKTTGGSYGYTF
TRBJ2-7 many TRBV11-2 . TGTGCCAGCAGCGCTCCCGGAAGCGCCTCCTACGAGCAGTACTTC CASSAPGSASYEQYF
TRBJ1-1 . TRBV20-1 TRBD1 TGCAGTGCTAGCAGGGGGCGGGGCACTGAAGCTTTCTTT CSASRGRGTEAFF
TRBJ1-6 once TRBV25-1 . TGTGCCAGCAGTGAATACCCCGATTCACCCCTCCACTTT CASSEYPDSPLHF
TRBJ1-5 . TRBV10-1 TRBD1 TGCGCCAGCAGCCCGACAGGGAGCAGCAATCAGCCCCAGCATTTT CASSPTGSSNQPQHF